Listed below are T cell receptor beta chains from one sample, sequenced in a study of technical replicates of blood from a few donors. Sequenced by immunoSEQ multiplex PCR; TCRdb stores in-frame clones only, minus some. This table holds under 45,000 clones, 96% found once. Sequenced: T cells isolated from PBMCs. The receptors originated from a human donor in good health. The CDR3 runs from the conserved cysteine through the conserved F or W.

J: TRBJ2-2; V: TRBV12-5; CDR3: CASGPGTGATGELFF
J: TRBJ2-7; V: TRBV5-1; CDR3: CASTASGGAYEQYF
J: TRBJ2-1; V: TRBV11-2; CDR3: CASSLLVGQSSYNEQFF
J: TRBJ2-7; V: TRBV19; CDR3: CASSTRLETTYEQYF
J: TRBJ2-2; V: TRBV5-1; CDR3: CATRGAGGTGELFF
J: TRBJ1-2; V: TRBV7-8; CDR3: CASSSNRDGYTF
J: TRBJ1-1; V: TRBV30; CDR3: CAWSAYSGEAFF
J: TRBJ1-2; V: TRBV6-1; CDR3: CASSVGGAGYTF
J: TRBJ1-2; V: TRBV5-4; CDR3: CASSSTGQSNYGYTF
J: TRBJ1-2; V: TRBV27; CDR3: CASSHHLNYGYTF
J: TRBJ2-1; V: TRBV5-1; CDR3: CASSLEQRGYNEQFF
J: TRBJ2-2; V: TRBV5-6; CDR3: CASRTSGNTGELFF
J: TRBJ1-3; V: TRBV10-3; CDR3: CAIRGQLGNTIYF
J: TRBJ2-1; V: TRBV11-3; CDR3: CASSPGGGHEQFF
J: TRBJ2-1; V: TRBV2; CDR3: CASSVRTVPSGINRNEQFF
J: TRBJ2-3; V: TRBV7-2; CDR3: CASSSFGAGSTDTQYF
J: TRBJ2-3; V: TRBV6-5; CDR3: CASSFGGGDTQYF
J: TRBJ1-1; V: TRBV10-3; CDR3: CAIQGATEAFF
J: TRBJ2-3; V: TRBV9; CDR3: CASSVGGGSGTDTQYF
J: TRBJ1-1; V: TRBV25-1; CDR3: CASSEWAMNTEAFF
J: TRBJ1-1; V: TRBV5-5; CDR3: CASSPIRGPEAFF
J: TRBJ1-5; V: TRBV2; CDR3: CASSGTGEGSNQPQHF
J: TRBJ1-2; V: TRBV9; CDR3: CASSVPGQLYGYTF
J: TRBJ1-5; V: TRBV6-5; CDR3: CASSYATGNQPQHF
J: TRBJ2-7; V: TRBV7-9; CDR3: CASSLGPGEGYEQYF
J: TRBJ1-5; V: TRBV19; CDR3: CASSMTGGQDSNQPQHF
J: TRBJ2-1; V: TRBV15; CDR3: CATSRDLAGGREQFF
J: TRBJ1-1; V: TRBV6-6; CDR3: CASRSGQGFRGTEAFF
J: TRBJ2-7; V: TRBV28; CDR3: CASLRTGVREQYF
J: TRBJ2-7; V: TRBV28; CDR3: CASSFSRGPPYEQYF
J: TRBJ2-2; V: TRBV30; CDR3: CAWSVSTNTGELFF
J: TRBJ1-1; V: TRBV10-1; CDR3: CASSEEGLKAFF